This T cell receptor (beta chain) comes out of a study of metastatic and nonmetastatic thyroid tumors. In the study overall: Thyroid patients, malignant and benign, had repertoires compared across blood and tumor or nodule tissue.

Patients underwent thyroid surgery, and none had received any treatment before it. This CDR3 comprises 18 residues. V lost 3 bases, J lost 4 bases, and 5 bases stayed unmatched. CDR1 and CDR2 from the germline V gene are LNHDA and SQIVND (reference sequence). Original processing methods: A papillary thyroid cancer distant-metastasis classifier was built from CDR3 differences across clinicopathological groups. TCRdb reanalyzed the PCR reads via MiXCR. What appears here as the V and J calls and clone size reflects TCRdb's work, not the paper's. The repertoire holds approximately 32,000 clones, with about a fifth as singletons. In this sample, this clone turned up many times.

This chain connects TRBV19 to TRBJ2-2, with 16 nucleotides matching TRBD2. This clonotype was obtained from a male donor with papillary thyroid cancer or a benign thyroid nodule (not recorded which). Some clones in this sample may be carry-over from other donors' samples. Sequencing was performed on tumor tissue. CDR3 coding DNA: TGTGCCAGTAGTATGGGACTAGCGGGAGGGCTGCCCACCGGGGAGCTGTTTTTT. Encoded protein: CASSMGLAGGLPTGELFF.